This T cell receptor beta chain was documented in a study of tumor-infiltrating lymphocytes in primary liver carcinoma. About the study: The patient group consisted of men and women aged 30 to 69 years. These were node-negative, non-metastatic T1-T3 tumors of roughly 4 to 11 cm.

A constant-region primer served to make TCR beta cDNA from roughly 500 ng total RNA. It was through three nested multiplex PCR rounds of slightly modified ARM-PCR that TCR beta libraries arose. From the multiplex PCR reads, TCRdb called clonotypes with MiXCR, one entry per CDR3 protein. The repertoire holds almost 55,000 distinct CDR3 sequences, with 60% to 75% as singletons. Study results and limitations: Only about 7.5-24% of top clones spanned all five tumor regions. Blood had a significantly lower top-250-clone fraction than tumors did (p = 0.039).

With regard to this clonotype: What it binds is unknown. One end of the junction is discordant with germline, which a read error may explain.

For each extraction, RNA and DNA were obtained together from around 20-30 mg of unsorted bulk tissue. The sequencing input was liver tumor tissue from sampling region 2. As for subset: tumor region T2, inferior pole. The sequence was collected from a man in his forties or fifties with primary liver carcinoma and hepatitis B virus infection.

The CDR3 nucleotides are TGCGGCGTGACACATGGTGAAGACACTGAAGCTTTCTTT. Translating it yields CGVTHGEDTEAFF. The chain employs TRBV29-1 and TRBJ1-1; D gene ambiguous. Germline V lookup: CDR1 SQVTM, CDR2 ANQGSEA. The CDR3 loop spans 13 amino acids.